What follows is one TCR beta chain and its context. The source of the sample is a study of preoperative IRX-2 immunotherapy in early breast cancer. Unmatched junction bases numbered 6, after V lost 2 bases and J lost 3 bases. The CDR3 is made up of 15 amino acids. The germline gives CDR1 MNHGY, CDR2 SAAAGT. Treatment defined: preoperative locoregional IRX-2 cytokine immunotherapy. Preoperative locoregional IRX-2 cytokine immunotherapy was tested in the phase Ib source study. Generated by immunoSEQ multiplex PCR, the TCRdb table keeps only in-frame clones and is missing some. Of roughly 93,000 clones listed, roughly 88% are singletons.

The TCR comes from a human donor with breast cancer. The source material was tumor tissue, sampled after IRX-2 immunotherapy. The chain joins TRBV6-8 to TRBJ1-2; 7 bases fit TRBD1. DNA of the CDR3: TGTGCCAGCAGTTACACGGACAGGTTAGACTATGGCTACACCTTC. This codes for CASSYTDRLDYGYTF.